These 12 T cell receptor beta chains share one sample of origin, sequenced in a study of T cells in women clearing cervical HPV infection. Sequenced by immunoSEQ multiplex PCR; TCRdb stores in-frame clones only, minus some. The data include more than 15,000 clones; the top ten clones carry about 10%. The source material was blood buffy coat. These receptors all come from a woman between 18 and 70 years old with a cervical HPV16 infection that either progressed to CIN3+ or cleared (not recorded which).

Of note for this clone: The missing CDR3 end, 3 residues past where the read stops, is filled in from the germline J gene. Other DNA sequences in the same sample also yield this CDR3. The rearrangement joins TRBV6-1 to TRBJ1-5; possibly TRBD1 for D (5 bases). Trimming took 6 bases from V and 4 from J, leaving 10 bases between them. CDR1 and CDR2 from the germline V gene are MNHNS and SASEGT. This CDR3 comprises 13 residues. CDR3 sequence: CASSEQVNQPQHF. The part of the CDR3 DNA that was read is TGTGCCAGCAGCGAACAGGTAAATCAGCCC.

This clone is medium-sized (0.01 to 0.1%) by frequency. Coverage ceases 3 residues before the CDR3 finishes, and the germline J gene fills in the end. The genes are TRBV20-1 and TRBJ2-3, with a tentative D call TRBD2 (6 bases). V lost 6 bases to trimming and J lost 3 bases, with 22 bases between them. The germline V gene encodes CDR1 DFQATT and CDR2 SNEGSKA (reference sequence). The CDR3 spans 16 residues. CDR3: CSAEGARGASTDTQYF. CDR3 DNA (partial): TGCAGTGCCGAAGGGGCGCGCGGGGCGAGTACAGATACG.

Worth noting for this clone: The read terminates 3 residues before the CDR3 end, so the remaining end is supplied by the germline J gene. This chain joins TRBV28 and TRBJ2-2; 9 bases are a match to TRBD1. The CDR3 is 16 residues long. V lost 5 bases, J lost 5 bases, and 9 bases stayed unmatched. CDR1 and CDR2 (germline): MDHEN, SYDVKM. CDR3 DNA (partial): TGTGCCAGCAGTCCCCCTGGGACAGGGAGGACCGGGGAG. Its translation is CASSPPGTGRTGE. In full, the CDR3 is CASSPPGTGRTGELFF.

A note on this clone: The read ends 3 residues early relative to the CDR3; the germline J gene fills the gap. The chain combines TRBV14 with TRBJ2-1; D might be TRBD1 (5 bases). The V end was cut by 4 bases, the J end by 4 bases, with 17 bases between. Germline CDR1 reads SGHDN; CDR2 reads FVKESK. This CDR3 is built from 16 residues. Partial CDR3 DNA: TGTGCCAGCAGCCGGGCGCAGGGTCCCTTTTACAATGAG. As protein: CASSRAQGPFYNE. In full, the CDR3 reads CASSRAQGPFYNEQFF.

Concerning this clone itself: The CDR3 goes on 3 residues after the read ends, and that part is filled in from the germline J gene. The rearrangement joins TRBV6-2 or TRBV6-3 to TRBJ2-7; D is possibly TRBD1 (5 bases). The CDR3 contains 12 residues. V was trimmed by 7 bases and J by 3 bases, leaving 10 bases between them. Germline CDR1 reads MNHEY; CDR2 reads SVGEGT. This chain's CDR3 is CASKGTGYEQYF. The covered CDR3 bases are TGTGCCAGCAAGGGAACAGGCTACGAG.

The CDR3 is CSARIGTTNEQFF. Incomplete CDR3 DNA: TGCAGTGCTAGAATCGGGACTACGAATGAG. The chain has TRBV20-1 and TRBJ2-1; 7 bases are a match to TRBD2. The read comes to an end 3 residues before the CDR3 does, leaving the germline J gene to fill in the end. The germline V gene encodes CDR1 DFQATT and CDR2 SNEGSKA (reference sequence). With 2 bases clipped from V and 7 bases from J, the junction kept 5 bases outside the gene matches. This CDR3 has 13 amino acids.

As regards this clone: The read falls 3 residues short of the CDR3 end, and the missing part is taken from the germline J gene. V is TRBV3-1 (or the pseudogene TRBV3-2) and J is TRBJ2-3; 8 positions agree with TRBD2. Germline assignment: CDR1 LGHDT and CDR2 YNNKEL (reference sequence). The CDR3 has 13 amino acids. The covered CDR3 bases are TGTGCCAGCAGCCAAGCGGGAGGGGGGGCG. Translated, it gives CASSQAGGGA. The entire CDR3 reads CASSQAGGGAQYF.

CDR3 DNA, as far as it was read: TGTGCCAGCAGTTTACAGGGGATCGGC. Encoded protein: CASSLQGIG. In full, the CDR3 is CASSLQGIGYTF. V and J are TRBV27 and TRBJ1-2; TRBD1 might be the D (6 bases). The read comes to an end 3 residues before the CDR3 does, leaving the germline J gene to fill in the end. The length of the CDR3 is 12 residues. Per the germline V gene, CDR1 is MNHEY and CDR2 is SMNVEV (reference sequence).

In the case of this clone: Sequencing ends 3 residues short of the CDR3 end; the germline J gene provides the rest. The chain combines TRBV20-1 with TRBJ1-1; possible D gene TRBD1, 6 bases. CDR3 length: 11 residues. Trimming shortened V by 3 bases and J by 7 bases, and 9 bases separated the two germline ends. The germline gives CDR1 DFQATT, CDR2 SNEGSKA (reference sequence). CDR3 bases read: TGCAGTGCTAGTACAGGGTATGAA. Translating gives CSASTGYE. The entire CDR3 is CSASTGYEAFF.

Points on this clone: The sequence runs out 3 residues before the end of the CDR3; the remainder is reconstructed from the germline J gene. The chain recombines TRBV6-4 with TRBJ2-3, with 8 bases lining up with TRBD1. The CDR3 extends over 13 amino acids. V lost 5 bases to trimming and J lost 6 bases; unmatched junction nucleotides: 4. Germline loops: CDR1 MRHNA, CDR2 SNTAGT. CDR3: CASSMTGEDTQYF. The DNA read from the CDR3 is TGTGCCAGCAGTATGACAGGGGAGGATACG.

A note on this clone: From the germline J gene comes the end of the CDR3, since the read stops 3 residues before it. The chain carries TRBV19 and TRBJ2-1; tentatively, D is TRBD1 (6 bases). Germline V gene sequence: CDR1 LNHDA, CDR2 SQIVND (reference sequence). Trimming removed 6 bases at V and 9 bases at J, with 15 bases between. The CDR3 extends over 13 amino acids. CDR3: CASRTGQTSEQFF. CDR3 bases read: TGTGCCAGTAGAACGGGACAAACTTCTGAG. Full variable domain (missing parts from reference TRBV19 and TRBJ2-1): DGGITQSPKYLFRKEGQNVTLSCEQNLNHDAMYWYRQDPGQGLRLIYYSQIVNDFQKGDIAEGYSVSREKKESFPLTVTSAQKNPTAFYLCASRTGQTSEQFFGPGTRLTVL.

Comment on this clone: The CDR3 end lies 3 residues beyond the end of the read and is filled in from the germline J gene. This sequence joins TRBV28 and TRBJ1-1; tentative D call: TRBD1 (5 bases). CDR3 length: 14 residues. Trimming removed 9 bases from V and 2 bases from J, with 16 bases in between. Germline-derived CDR1 and CDR2 are MDHEN and SYDVKM. Here the CDR3 reads CASLTQGLNTEAFF. Incomplete CDR3 DNA: TGTGCCAGTCTGACCCAGGGCCTAAACACTGAA.